This record looks at one T cell receptor (beta chain) sequence and its context. Its antigen is not identified. Replicate PCRs from sorted subsets contained approximately 200 ng DNA, which is some 30,000 T cell genomes. TCRdb keeps only in-frame clones here, not all; method: immunoSEQ multiplex PCR. Of about 1,800,000 clones listed, less than 95% were seen once; the top ten hold 0.9% to 1.5%. These data come from a study of shared clonotypes between healthy human individuals. CD8 cells regarded as naive lacked CD45RO, were positively chosen for CCR7, and omitted terminally differentiated effector memory CD45RA+ cells. Germline CDR1 is SNHLY and CDR2 is FYNNEI. V shed 6 bases and J shed 5 bases, with 13 bases lying between them. This CDR3 spans 13 amino acids. Findings and limits, study-wide: Collection of samples was limited to blood; tissue repertoires likely differ.

Specimen: naive CD8+ T cells sorted from blood. The genes are TRBV2 and TRBJ1-1; D is perhaps TRBD1 (5 bases). This TCR derives from a man younger than 35 in good health. The CDR3 DNA follows: TGTGCCAGCAGGGAGACAGTAATGACTGAAGCTTTCTTT. It codes for CASRETVMTEAFF.